This TCR beta chain came from a study of control samples from healthy donors and cancer patients. TCRdb keeps only in-frame clones here, not all; method: immunoSEQ multiplex PCR. The repertoire consists of about 250,000 clones, with roughly 82% occurring once and the leading ten covering approximately 12%. Germline V gene sequence: CDR1 ENHRY, CDR2 SYGVKD. The V gene lost 5 bases and the J gene lost 1 base, with 20 bases spanning the gap. The CDR3 contains 18 residues. This receptor was identified in a woman aged 60-75 years with lung cancer. Sequencing was done on a sample of PBMCs. This chain joins TRBV10-3 and TRBJ2-2, with D unresolved. The CDR3 reads CAISSANPIQLNTGELFF. In DNA form, the CDR3 reads TGTGCCATCAGTTCCGCTAACCCAATACAGTTGAACACCGGGGAGCTGTTTTTT.